A single sample gave rise to the 4 T cell receptor beta chains below, sequenced in a study of blood T cell repertoires in COVID-19. The method was immunoSEQ multiplex PCR; TCRdb's version includes in-frame clones alone and lacks a portion of them. The top ten clones hold 0.65% to 0.85% of a sample with hundreds of thousands of clones, roughly 90% of them seen once. The sequenced material came from peripheral blood. These TCRs come from a man aged 60 to 69 with COVID-19, enrolled during active disease.

The V call is TRBV19, the J call TRBJ2-3; D gene uncertain. This CDR3 has 16 residues. Germline V gene sequence: CDR1 LNHDA, CDR2 SQIVND (reference sequence). V lost 3 bases and J 0 bases, leaving 13 bases between the germline ends. In DNA, the CDR3 is TGTGCCAGTAGTATCCAGGCATCATCTAGCACAGATACGCAGTATTTT. This gives the protein CASSIQASSSTDTQYF.

The genes are TRBV5-1 and TRBJ1-2, with D unclear. CDR1 SGHRS and CDR2 YFSETQ come from the germline V gene. The CDR3 has 14 amino acids. The germline V and J ends were trimmed by 6 bases and 3 bases, with 15 bases remaining between them. The DNA for the CDR3 is TGCGCCAGCACCGACCGGGGATCGGACTATGGCTACACCTTC. Residues: CASTDRGSDYGYTF.

This clone was counted a few times. V and J are TRBV6-2 or TRBV6-3 and TRBJ1-2; tentative D call: TRBD1 (6 bases). V was cut by 6 bases and J by 4 bases, with 24 bases left in between. CDR1 and CDR2 from the germline V gene are MNHEY and SVGEGT. This CDR3 is built from 17 residues. The CDR3 reads CASSRGTGPRRFYGYTF. The CDR3 nucleotides are TGTGCCAGCAGCAGAGGAACAGGGCCGCGTCGGTTCTATGGCTACACCTTC.

This clone was recorded once. The chain joins TRBV9 to TRBJ2-2; no reliable D call. Trimming took off 4 bases at V and 1 base at J, with 17 bases between the two ends. Germline V lookup: CDR1 SGDLS, CDR2 YYNGEE. This CDR3 has 17 amino acids. CDR3 sequence reads: CASSPRLTAQNTGELFF. CDR3 coding DNA: TGTGCCAGCAGCCCCCGTTTAACAGCACAGAACACCGGGGAGCTGTTTTTT.